A selection of T cell receptor beta chains follows, all from one sample in a study of graft-versus-host responses after intestinal transplantation. Profiled with immunoSEQ multiplex PCR; TCRdb holds only in-frame clones, not every one. The data show 70,000 to 80,000 clones, roughly 87% seen once. No antigens are known for them. Sequenced here: unstimulated CD8+ T cells sorted from spleen or lymph node cells, sampled before intestinal transplant. Receptor source: a human donor who received an intestinal transplant. The CDR3 runs from the conserved cysteine through the conserved F or W. Each record gives: V gene, clone size, D gene, J gene, CDR3 DNA, CDR3 protein. A D gene is named only where the DNA matches it firmly. Only some rows state a clone size, as once, few, many or a class for expanded clones.

TRBV7-3	.	.	TRBJ1-6	TGTGCCAGCAGCTTAACGGGGGCCGCCTATAATTCACCCCTCCACTTT	CASSLTGAAYNSPLHF
TRBV2	.	.	TRBJ2-7	TGTGCCAGCAGACAGTTCTACGAGCAGTACTTC	CASRQFYEQYF
TRBV9	.	TRBD1	TRBJ1-1	TGTGCCAGCAGCATCGCACCGGGACAGGCGAACACTGAAGCTTTCTTT	CASSIAPGQANTEAFF
TRBV4-1	.	TRBD1	TRBJ1-1	TGCGCCAGCAGCCTAGGGACAGGCGATGAAGCTTTCTTT	CASSLGTGDEAFF
TRBV7-8	.	TRBD2	TRBJ2-7	TGTGCCAGCAGCTTAAGTGGGGGGGCCTACGAGCAGTACTTC	CASSLSGGAYEQYF
TRBV5-4	.	.	TRBJ1-4	TGTGCCAGCAGCTCGGAAGAGGGTAGCGAAAAACTGTTTTTT	CASSSEEGSEKLFF
TRBV27	.	TRBD1	TRBJ1-5	TGTGCCAGCGGACAGGGGGGTAATCAGCCCCAGCATTTT	CASGQGGNQPQHF
TRBV10-3	.	.	TRBJ2-7	TGTGCCATCAGTGATTCCGGGGGTTACGAGCAGTACTTC	CAISDSGGYEQYF
TRBV29-1	.	.	TRBJ2-7	TGCAGCGTTGGTCTAGCGAGCTACGAGCAGTACTTC	CSVGLASYEQYF
TRBV27	.	TRBD2	TRBJ2-1	TGTGCCAGCAGTTTATCTTCTAGCGGGGGGGCCGGGGATGAGCAGTTCTTC	CASSLSSSGGAGDEQFF
TRBV11-2	.	TRBD2	TRBJ2-5	TGTGCCAGCAGCTTAGGCCAGCGGGGGCTGTGGGAGACCCAGTACTTC	CASSLGQRGLWETQYF
TRBV4-1	few	.	TRBJ2-7	TGCGCCAGCAGCCACCCCGGGACAACCTACGAGCAGTACTTC	CASSHPGTTYEQYF
TRBV2	.	.	TRBJ2-1	TGTGCCAGCTGGGCGCAGGGTGGCCACAATGAGCAGTTCTTC	CASWAQGGHNEQFF
TRBV7-9	.	.	TRBJ2-7	TGTGCCAGCAGCCCACCCTCGGGACAATACTCCTACGAGCAGTACTTC	CASSPPSGQYSYEQYF
TRBV11-2	.	.	TRBJ1-3	TGTGCCAGCAGCTTAGGCAGCTCTGGAAACACCATATATTTT	CASSLGSSGNTIYF
TRBV7-8	.	TRBD2	TRBJ2-2	TGTGCCAGCAGCCCGAGCGGGGCGAACACCGGGGAGCTGTTTTTT	CASSPSGANTGELFF
TRBV10-1	.	TRBD2	TRBJ2-1	TGCGCCAGCAGTGACCCGGGGGGGGGTGAGCAGTTCTTC	CASSDPGGGEQFF
TRBV7-6	.	.	TRBJ1-3	TGTGCCAGCAGCGGCGGCCCGGTTGGAAACACCATATATTTT	CASSGGPVGNTIYF
TRBV7-9	.	.	TRBJ2-1	TGTGCCAGCGCCGGGTCGGAGCAGTTCTTC	CASAGSEQFF
TRBV5-6	.	.	TRBJ1-2	TGTGCCAGCAGCTTACAACCAGGGGATGGCTACACCTTC	CASSLQPGDGYTF